This entry concerns a single T cell receptor beta chain. These data originate in a study of T-cell reconstitution after alpha-beta-depleted transplantation in children. Unique molecular identifiers were used in preparing the TCRbeta library. In TCRdb, the PCR reads were re-called with MiXCR into one record per CDR3 protein. The sample lists about 540,000 distinct CDR3 sequences, about 16% seen once, with 3.3% in the top ten. The germline V gene encodes CDR1 MNHNS and CDR2 SASEGT. CDR3 length: 15 amino acids. V dropped 9 bases and J dropped 3 bases, with 20 bases sitting between them. The chain joins TRBV6-1 to TRBJ2-5; no reliable D call. Sequenced here: PBMCs from the stem cell graft donor, sampled from the stem cell graft. The receptor comes from a human donor who donated a stem cell graft to a child with acute lymphoblastic leukemia. CDR3 protein: CASEDGRIPKETQYF. The DNA of the CDR3 is TGTGCCAGTGAAGACGGGCGGATCCCAAAAGAGACCCAGTACTTC.